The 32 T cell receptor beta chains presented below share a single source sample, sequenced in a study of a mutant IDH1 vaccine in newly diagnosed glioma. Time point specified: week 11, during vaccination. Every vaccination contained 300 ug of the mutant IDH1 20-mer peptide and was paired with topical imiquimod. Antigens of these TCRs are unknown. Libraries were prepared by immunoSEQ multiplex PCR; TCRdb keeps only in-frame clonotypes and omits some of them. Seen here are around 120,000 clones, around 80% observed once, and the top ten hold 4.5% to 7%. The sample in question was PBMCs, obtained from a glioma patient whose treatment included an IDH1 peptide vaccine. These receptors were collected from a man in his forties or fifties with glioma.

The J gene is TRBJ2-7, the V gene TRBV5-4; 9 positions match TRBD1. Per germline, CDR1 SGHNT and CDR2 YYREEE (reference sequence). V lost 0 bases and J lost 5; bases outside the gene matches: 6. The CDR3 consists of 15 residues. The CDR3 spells CASSLEGTGIHEQYF. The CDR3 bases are TGTGCCAGCAGCTTGGAGGGGACAGGGATCCACGAGCAGTACTTC.

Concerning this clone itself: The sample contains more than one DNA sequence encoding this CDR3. Here the CDR3 reads CASSIEGRETQYF. The CDR3 DNA reads TGTGCCAGTAGTATCGAGGGGCGGGAGACCCAGTACTTC. The genes are TRBV19 and TRBJ2-5; either TRBD1 or TRBD2 may supply D (5 bases each). The V end lost 3 bases, the J end lost 5 bases, and 10 bases lay between the germline ends. CDR3 length equals 13 residues. Germline CDR1 LNHDA, CDR2 SQIVND (reference sequence). Full variable domain (remainder filled in from reference TRBV19 and TRBJ2-5): DGGITQSPKYLFRKEGQNVTLSCEQNLNHDAMYWYRQDPGQGLRLIYYSQIVNDFQKGDIAEGYSVSREKKESFPLTVTSAQKNPTAFYLCASSIEGRETQYFGPGTRLLVL.

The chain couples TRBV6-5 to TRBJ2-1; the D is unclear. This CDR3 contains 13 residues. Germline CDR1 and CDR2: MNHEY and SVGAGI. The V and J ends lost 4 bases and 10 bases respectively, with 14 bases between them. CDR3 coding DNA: TGTGCCAGCAGTTGGGCCAGCCAATACGAGCAGTTCTTC. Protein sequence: CASSWASQYEQFF.

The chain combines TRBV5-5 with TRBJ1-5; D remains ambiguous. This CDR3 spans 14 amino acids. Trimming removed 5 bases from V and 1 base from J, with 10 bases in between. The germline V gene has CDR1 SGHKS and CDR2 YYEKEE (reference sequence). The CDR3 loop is CASSFRSSNQPQHF. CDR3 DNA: TGTGCCAGCAGTTTCCGTTCAAGCAATCAGCCCCAGCATTTT.

CDR3 sequence: CAWMAWGDLYGYTF. The CDR3 bases are TGTGCCTGGATGGCCTGGGGGGACCTCTATGGCTACACCTTC. The chain is built from TRBV30 and TRBJ1-2; D perhaps matches TRBD1 (5 bases). Trimming stripped 4 bases from V and 4 bases from J, with 16 bases between. The CDR3 loop spans 14 amino acids. Germline CDR1 reads GTSNPN; CDR2 reads SVGIG (reference sequence).

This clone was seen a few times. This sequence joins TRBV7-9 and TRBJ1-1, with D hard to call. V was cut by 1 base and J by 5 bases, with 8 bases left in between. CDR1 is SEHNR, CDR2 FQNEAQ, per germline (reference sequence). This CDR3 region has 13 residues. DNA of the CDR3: TGTGCCAGCAGCTTAGGTCTGGGAACTGAAGCTTTCTTT. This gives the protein CASSLGLGTEAFF.

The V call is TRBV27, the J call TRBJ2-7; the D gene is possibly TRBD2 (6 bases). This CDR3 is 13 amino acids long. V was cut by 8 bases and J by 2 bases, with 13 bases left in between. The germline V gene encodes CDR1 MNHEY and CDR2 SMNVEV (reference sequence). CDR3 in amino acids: CASRGSGTYEQYF. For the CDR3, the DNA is TGTGCCAGCCGGGGTAGCGGTACCTACGAGCAGTACTTC.

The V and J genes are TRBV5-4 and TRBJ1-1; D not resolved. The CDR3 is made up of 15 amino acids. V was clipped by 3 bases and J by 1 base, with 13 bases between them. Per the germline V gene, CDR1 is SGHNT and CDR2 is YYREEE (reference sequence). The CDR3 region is CASSSWGAGNTEAFF. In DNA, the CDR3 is TGTGCCAGCAGCTCGTGGGGAGCGGGGAACACTGAAGCTTTCTTT.

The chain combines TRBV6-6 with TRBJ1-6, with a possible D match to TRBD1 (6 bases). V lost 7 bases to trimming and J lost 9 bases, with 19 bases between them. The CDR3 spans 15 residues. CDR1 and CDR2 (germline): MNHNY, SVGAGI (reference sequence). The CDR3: CASTSGGSNSSPLHF. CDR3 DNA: TGTGCCAGCACTTCCGGGGGCTCGAACAGTTCACCCCTCCACTTT.

The CDR3 sequence is CASSLNGNEQYF. The DNA of the CDR3 is TGTGCCAGCAGCTTGAATGGGAACGAGCAGTACTTC. V gene TRBV5-5 combines with J gene TRBJ2-7; D remains unclear. Germline CDR1 is SGHKS and CDR2 is YYEKEE (reference sequence). Between the trimmed V and J ends, which lost 1 base and 5 bases, there was a span of 7 bases. The length of the CDR3 is 12 residues.

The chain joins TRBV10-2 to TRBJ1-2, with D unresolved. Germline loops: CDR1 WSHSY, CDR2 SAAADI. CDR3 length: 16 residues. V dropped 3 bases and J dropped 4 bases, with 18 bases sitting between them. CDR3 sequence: CASSDLGSDGGYGYTF. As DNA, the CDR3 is TGCGCCAGCAGTGATCTGGGGTCCGACGGCGGCTATGGCTACACCTTC.

The CDR3 region has the DNA TGTGCCTCCGGTCAGGGGACAAGCACAGATACGCAGTATTTT. The encoded protein is CASGQGTSTDTQYF. J is TRBJ2-3 and V is TRBV9, with D possibly being TRBD1 (6 bases). CDR3 length equals 14 residues. V was cut by 10 bases and J by 0 bases, with 15 bases left in between. CDR1 and CDR2 from the germline V gene are SGDLS and YYNGEE.

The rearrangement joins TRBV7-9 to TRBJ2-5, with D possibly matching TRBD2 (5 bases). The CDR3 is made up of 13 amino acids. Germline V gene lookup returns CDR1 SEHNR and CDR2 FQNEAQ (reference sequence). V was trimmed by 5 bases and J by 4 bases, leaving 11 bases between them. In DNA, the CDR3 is TGTGCCAGCAGCCCCGACTACGGAGAGACCCAGTACTTC. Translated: CASSPDYGETQYF.

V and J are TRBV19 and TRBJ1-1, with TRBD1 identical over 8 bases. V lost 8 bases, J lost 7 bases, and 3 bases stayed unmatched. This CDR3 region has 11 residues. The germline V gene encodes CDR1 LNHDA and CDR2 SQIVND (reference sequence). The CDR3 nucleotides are TGTGCCAGTGACAGGGGTATTGAAGCTTTCTTT. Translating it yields CASDRGIEAFF.

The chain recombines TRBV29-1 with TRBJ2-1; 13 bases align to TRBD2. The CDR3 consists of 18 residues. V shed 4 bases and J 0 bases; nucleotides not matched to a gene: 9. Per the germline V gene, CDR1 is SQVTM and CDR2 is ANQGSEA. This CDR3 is CSVVGLAGVESSYNEQFF. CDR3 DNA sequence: TGCAGCGTTGTCGGACTAGCGGGGGTCGAGAGCTCCTACAATGAGCAGTTCTTC.

The CDR3 nucleotides read TGTGCCAGCAGGGCAGGGGGAGAGCAGTACTTC. Translation: CASRAGGEQYF. The V call is TRBV7-6, the J call TRBJ2-7; TRBD1 aligns across 7 bases. CDR1 is SGHVS, CDR2 FNYEAQ, per germline. The J segment lost 7 bases and the V segment lost 6 bases, leaving 3 bases of the junction unmatched. The CDR3 consists of 11 residues.

CDR3 coding DNA: TGTGCCAGCAGGCGGACTAGCGGAACTACCGGGGAGCTGTTTTTT. Its protein product is CASRRTSGTTGELFF. The rearrangement links TRBV9 to TRBJ2-2; 10 nucleotides match TRBD2. V was pared by 5 bases and J by 5 bases, with 6 bases of the junction left unmatched. Germline-derived CDR1 and CDR2 are SGDLS and YYNGEE. The CDR3 contains 15 residues.

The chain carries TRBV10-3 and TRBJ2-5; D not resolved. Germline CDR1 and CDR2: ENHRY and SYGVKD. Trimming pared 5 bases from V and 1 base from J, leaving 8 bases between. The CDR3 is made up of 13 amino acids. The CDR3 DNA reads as TGTGCCATCAGTAATAGGAGCCAAGAGACCCAGTACTTC. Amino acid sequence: CAISNRSQETQYF.

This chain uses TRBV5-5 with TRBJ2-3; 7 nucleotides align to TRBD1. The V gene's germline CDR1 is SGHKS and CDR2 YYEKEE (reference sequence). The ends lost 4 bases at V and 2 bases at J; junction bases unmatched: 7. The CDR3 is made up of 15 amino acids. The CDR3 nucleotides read TGTGCCAGCAGCAGGCGACAGGGCCCCACAGATACGCAGTATTTT. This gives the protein CASSRRQGPTDTQYF.

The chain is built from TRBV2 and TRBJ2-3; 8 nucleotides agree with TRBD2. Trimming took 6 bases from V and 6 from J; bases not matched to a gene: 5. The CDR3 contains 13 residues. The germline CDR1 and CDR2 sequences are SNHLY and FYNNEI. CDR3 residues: CASRDGGADTQYF. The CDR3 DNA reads TGTGCCAGCAGGGACGGGGGGGCCGATACGCAGTATTTT.

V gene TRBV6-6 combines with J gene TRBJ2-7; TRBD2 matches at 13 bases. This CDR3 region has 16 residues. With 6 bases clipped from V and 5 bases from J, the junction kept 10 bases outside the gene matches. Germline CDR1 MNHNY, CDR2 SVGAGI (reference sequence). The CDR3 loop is CASRLPGLAGADEQYF. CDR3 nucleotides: TGTGCCAGCAGGCTACCTGGACTAGCGGGAGCAGACGAGCAGTACTTC.

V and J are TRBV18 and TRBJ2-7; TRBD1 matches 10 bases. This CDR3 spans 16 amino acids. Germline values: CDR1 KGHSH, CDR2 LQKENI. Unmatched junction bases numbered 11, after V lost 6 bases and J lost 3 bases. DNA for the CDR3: TGTGCCAGCTCCCCAACTCCTTGGACAGGGGGCTACGAGCAGTACTTC. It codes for CASSPTPWTGGYEQYF.

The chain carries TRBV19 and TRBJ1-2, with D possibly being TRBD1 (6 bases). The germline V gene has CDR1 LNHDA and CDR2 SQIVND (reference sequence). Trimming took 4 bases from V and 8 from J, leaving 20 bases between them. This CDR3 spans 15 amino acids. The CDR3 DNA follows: TGTGCCAGTAGTACAACCCAGACAGGCCTTAAAGGCTACACCTTC. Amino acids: CASSTTQTGLKGYTF. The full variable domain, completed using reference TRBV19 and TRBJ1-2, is DGGITQSPKYLFRKEGQNVTLSCEQNLNHDAMYWYRQDPGQGLRLIYYSQIVNDFQKGDIAEGYSVSREKKESFPLTVTSAQKNPTAFYLCASSTTQTGLKGYTFGSGTRLTVV.

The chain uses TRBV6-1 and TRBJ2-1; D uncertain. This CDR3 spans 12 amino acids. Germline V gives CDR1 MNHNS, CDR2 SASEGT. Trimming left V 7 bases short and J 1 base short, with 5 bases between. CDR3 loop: CASMRSYNEQFF. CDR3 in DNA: TGTGCCAGCATGAGGTCCTACAATGAGCAGTTCTTC.

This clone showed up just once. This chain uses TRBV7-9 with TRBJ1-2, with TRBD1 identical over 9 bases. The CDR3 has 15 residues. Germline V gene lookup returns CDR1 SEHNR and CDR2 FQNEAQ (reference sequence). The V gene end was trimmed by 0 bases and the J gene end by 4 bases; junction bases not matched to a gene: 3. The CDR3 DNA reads TGTGCCAGCAGCTTAGCGGGACAGGGAACCTATGGCTACACCTTC. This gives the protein CASSLAGQGTYGYTF.

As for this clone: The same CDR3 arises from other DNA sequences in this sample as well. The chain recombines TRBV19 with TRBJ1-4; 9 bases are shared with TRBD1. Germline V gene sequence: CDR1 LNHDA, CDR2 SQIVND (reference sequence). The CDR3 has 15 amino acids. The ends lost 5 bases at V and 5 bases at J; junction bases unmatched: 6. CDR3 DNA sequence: TGTGCCAGTAGTCCAACCGGGACAGGGAATGAAAAACTGTTTTTT. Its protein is CASSPTGTGNEKLFF. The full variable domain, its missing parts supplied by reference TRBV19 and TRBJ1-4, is DGGITQSPKYLFRKEGQNVTLSCEQNLNHDAMYWYRQDPGQGLRLIYYSQIVNDFQKGDIAEGYSVSREKKESFPLTVTSAQKNPTAFYLCASSPTGTGNEKLFFGSGTQLSVL.

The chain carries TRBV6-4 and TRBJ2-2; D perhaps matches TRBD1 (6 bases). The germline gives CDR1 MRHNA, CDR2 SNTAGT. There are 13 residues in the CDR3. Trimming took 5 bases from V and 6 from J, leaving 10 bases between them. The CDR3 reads CASSYRDAGELFF. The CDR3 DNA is TGTGCCAGCAGTTACAGGGACGCCGGGGAGCTGTTTTTT.

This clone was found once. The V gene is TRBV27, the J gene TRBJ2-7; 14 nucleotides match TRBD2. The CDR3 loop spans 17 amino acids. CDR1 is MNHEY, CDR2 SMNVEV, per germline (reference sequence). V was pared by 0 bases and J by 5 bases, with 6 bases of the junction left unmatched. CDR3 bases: TGTGCCAGCAGTTTATCGGGACTAGCGGGAGTTGCGAACGAGCAGTACTTC. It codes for CASSLSGLAGVANEQYF.

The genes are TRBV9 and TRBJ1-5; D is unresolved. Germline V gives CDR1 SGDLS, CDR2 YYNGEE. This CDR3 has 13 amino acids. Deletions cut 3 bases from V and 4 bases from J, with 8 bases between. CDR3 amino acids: CASSAKENQPQHF. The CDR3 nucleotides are TGTGCCAGCAGCGCTAAGGAAAATCAGCCCCAGCATTTT. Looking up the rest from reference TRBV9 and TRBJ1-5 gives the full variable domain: DSGVTQTPKHLITATGQRVTLRCSPRSGDLSVYWYQQSLDQGLQFLIQYYNGEERAKGNILERFSAQQFPDLHSELNLSSLELGDSALYFCASSAKENQPQHFGDGTRLSIL.

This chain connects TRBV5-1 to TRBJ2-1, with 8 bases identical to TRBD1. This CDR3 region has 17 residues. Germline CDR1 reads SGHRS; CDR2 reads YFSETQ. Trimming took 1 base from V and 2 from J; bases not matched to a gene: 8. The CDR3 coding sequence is TGCGCCAGCAGCTTGATCAGGGGGCGGTCACCCTACAATGAGCAGTTCTTC. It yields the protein CASSLIRGRSPYNEQFF.

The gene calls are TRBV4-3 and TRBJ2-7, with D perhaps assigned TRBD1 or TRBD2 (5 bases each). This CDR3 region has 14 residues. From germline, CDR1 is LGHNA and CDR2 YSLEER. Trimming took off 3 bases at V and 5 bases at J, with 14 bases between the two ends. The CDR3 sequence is CASSQGVARNEQYF. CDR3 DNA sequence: TGCGCCAGCAGCCAGGGGGTGGCGAGAAACGAGCAGTACTTC.

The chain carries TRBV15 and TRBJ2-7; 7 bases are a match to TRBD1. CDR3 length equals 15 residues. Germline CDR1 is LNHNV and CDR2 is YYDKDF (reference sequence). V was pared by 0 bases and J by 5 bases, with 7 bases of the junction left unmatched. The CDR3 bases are TGTGCCACCAGCAGAGATCAGGGCAGGGGGAACGAGCAGTACTTC. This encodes CATSRDQGRGNEQYF.